The clone carrying this T cell receptor beta chain has only a few counts. The sample originates from a study of T cell repertoires in cytomegalovirus infection. CDR1 is SQVTM, CDR2 ANQGSEA, per germline. J lost 12 bases, V lost 4 bases, and 23 bases had no gene match. This CDR3 contains 18 residues. MiXCR, run by TCRdb on the reads, gives a single entry per CDR3 protein. This sample has 490,000 or so distinct CDR3 sequences, with around 11% found just once. The clonotype comes from a human donor in good health (CMV status not recorded). Some clones in this sample may be carry-over from other donors' samples. The sequencing input was PBMCs. The rearrangement uses TRBV29-1 and TRBJ2-1; 11 positions agree with TRBD2. The CDR3 DNA follows: TGCAGCGTTGCCCTCGTAGGGCTGACTAGCGGGAAACTACTTGGGCAGTTCTTC. Protein product: CSVALVGLTSGKLLGQFF.